The present entry profiles one TCR beta chain with its context. Its antigen is as yet unknown. At the Johns Hopkins FTIC core, DNA taken from cultured CD4+ T cells was sequenced by way of the Oncomine TCR Beta short-read assay. TCRdb re-analysed the PCR reads in MiXCR, keeping a single row per CDR3 protein. The sample holds around 8,200 distinct CDR3 sequences; roughly 50% are singletons and the top ten take 20% to 30%. The sample is drawn from a study of vaccination and CD4 T cells after COVID-19. The overall study: Blood was drawn a median 72 days post second dose, range 14 to 241. Stimulation used overlapping spike peptides from SARS-CoV-2, HCoV-NL63, HCoV-OC43 and HCoV-229E.

Treatment meaning: roughly 10-day PBMC culture with coronavirus spike peptide pools or control peptides (ViraFEST assay). Researchers collected the unexposed donor's CD4+ T cells before the COVID-19 pandemic (2011-2018). ViraFEST sequenced TCRs after peptide-pool expansion of antigen-specific T cells. This CDR3 comprises 17 residues. CDR1 and CDR2 from the germline V gene are SGHNT and YYREEE (reference sequence). V lost 1 base and J 5 bases, leaving 16 bases between the germline ends. The receptor comes from a human donor in good health. This chain connects TRBV5-4 to TRBJ1-6; D is unclear. Material: CD4+ T cells from blood, cultured in vitro. The CDR3 DNA is TGTGCCAGCAGCTTGAAGGCCAGTTTGGTCCATAATTCACCCCTCCACTTT. It translates to CASSLKASLVHNSPLHF.